This T cell receptor beta chain was retrieved from a study of blood T cells in healthy people across ages. Study observations and caveats: A strong correlation between TCR beta diversity and naive T cell percentage was seen.

A note on this clonotype: Its antigen remains unidentified.

PCR was performed a second time for about 6 to 12 cycles using a sample-barcoded 5' primer and a J-beta primer mix. A tag from a template-switch adaptor with 12 random nucleotides marked each cDNA molecule. One entry per CDR3 protein results from TCRdb running MiXCR on the 5' RACE reads. The table lists more than 900,000 distinct CDR3 sequences, about 28% of them singletons. This sample was also put to use in a study of T cells of mothers and their children.

Sequencing used blood. This clonotype was obtained from a woman aged 40 to 50 in good health.

The CDR3 coding sequence is TGTGCCAGCAGCTCCAACGGGGGCGGGGAGCTGTTTTTT. As protein: CASSSNGGGELFF. The chain has TRBV9 and TRBJ2-2, with D possibly matching TRBD2 (6 bases). The CDR3 contains 13 residues. Germline V CDR1 and CDR2: SGDLS, YYNGEE. V was clipped by 4 bases and J by 7 bases, with 11 bases between them.